A single sample gave rise to the 24 T cell receptor beta chains below, sequenced in a study of cytomegalovirus exposure and HLA in healthy donors. Here immunoSEQ multiplex PCR was the method, and the copy in TCRdb shows in-frame clones only, minus some. The sample records about 200,000 clones, roughly 84% being singletons. Sample: PBMCs. These receptors originate from a woman aged 25-40 years in good health and CMV-seropositive.

This chain uses TRBV2 with TRBJ2-1, with 10 bases identical to TRBD2. The CDR3 consists of 17 residues. The V segment lost 8 bases and the J segment 6 bases; nucleotides outside the gene matches: 16. Per the germline V gene, CDR1 is SNHLY and CDR2 is FYNNEI. For the CDR3, the DNA is TGTGCCAGCCGGCGAGGGTCAGTAGCGGGAGGAAGCAATGAGCAGTTCTTC. Encoded protein: CASRRGSVAGGSNEQFF.

About this clone itself: Other nucleotide sequences from this sample produce the same CDR3. The J gene is TRBJ2-1, the V gene TRBV28; 11 nucleotides match TRBD2. CDR1 is MDHEN and CDR2 is SYDVKM in the germline V gene. Trimming at V came to 7 bases and at J to 7 bases, leaving 3 bases not matched to a gene. The CDR3 is 13 residues long. The CDR3 here is CASTRLAGNEQFF. The CDR3 DNA follows: TGTGCCAGCACCAGACTAGCGGGAAATGAGCAGTTCTTC.

The chain couples TRBV6-1 to TRBJ2-3; D ambiguous. The germline gives CDR1 MNHNS, CDR2 SASEGT. Deletions cut 8 bases from V and 4 bases from J, with 13 bases between. CDR3 length: 13 residues. The CDR3 nucleotides are TGTGCCAGCCGGAGAGTAGCCGCAGATACGCAGTATTTT. Its translation is CASRRVAADTQYF.

This chain connects TRBV7-3 to TRBJ2-7; D perhaps matches TRBD2 (5 bases). Trimming removed 1 base from V and 2 bases from J, with 12 bases in between. This CDR3 has 15 residues. Germline V lookup: CDR1 SGHTA, CDR2 FQGTGA. The CDR3, as DNA: TGTGCCAGCAGCTTAAGCCCCGGACTGCCCTACGAGCAGTACTTC. Protein product: CASSLSPGLPYEQYF.

CDR3 amino acids: CASSRSGQGAGDTQYF. For the CDR3, the DNA is TGTGCCAGCTCACGATCTGGACAGGGGGCAGGAGATACGCAGTATTTT. V usage is TRBV18 and J usage is TRBJ2-3, with 11 positions matching TRBD1. This CDR3 contains 16 residues. Germline-derived CDR1 and CDR2 are KGHSH and LQKENI. After removal of 4 bases from V and 5 bases from J, the junction contained 8 bases not matched to a gene.

This clone was seen a single time. The chain is built from TRBV5-1 and TRBJ2-2; D is undetermined. V was pared by 0 bases and J by 5 bases, with 11 bases between. Germline-derived CDR1 and CDR2 are SGHRS and YFSETQ. CDR3 length: 15 amino acids. The CDR3 sequence is CASSLDRLPTGELFF. The CDR3 region has the DNA TGCGCCAGCAGCTTGGACAGATTACCTACCGGGGAGCTGTTTTTT. Looking up the rest from reference TRBV5-1 and TRBJ2-2 gives the full variable domain: KAGVTQTPRYLIKTRGQQVTLSCSPISGHRSVSWYQQTPGQGLQFLFEYFSETQRNKGNFPGRFSGRQFSNSRSEMNVSTLELGDSALYLCASSLDRLPTGELFFGEGSRLTVL.

The CDR3 here is CASTHVDPNQPQHF. The CDR3 region has the DNA TGTGCCAGCACCCACGTAGATCCCAATCAGCCCCAGCATTTT. The genes are TRBV6-5 and TRBJ1-5; D is unclear. This CDR3 is built from 14 residues. The V end was cut by 7 bases, the J end by 3 bases, with 13 bases between. Germline CDR1 MNHEY, CDR2 SVGAGI.

V usage is TRBV28 and J usage is TRBJ1-5, with 7 bases identical to TRBD1. The trim removed 3 bases at V and 2 bases at J, leaving 7 bases unmatched. Germline V gene sequence: CDR1 MDHEN, CDR2 SYDVKM. CDR3 length: 16 amino acids. The CDR3 region has the DNA TGTGCCAGCAGTTTGGTCAGGGGGGCCGGCAATCAGCCCCAGCATTTT. The encoded protein is CASSLVRGAGNQPQHF.

The rearrangement joins TRBV5-1 to TRBJ2-7, with 10 bases fitting TRBD1. This CDR3 contains 16 residues. Germline V gives CDR1 SGHRS, CDR2 YFSETQ. The V and J ends lost 4 bases and 4 bases, in that order; junction bases with no gene match: 11. DNA of the CDR3: TGCGCCAGCAGCCCAGTTCGACAGGGGGCCCGATACGAGCAGTACTTC. It specifies CASSPVRQGARYEQYF.

The chain combines TRBV7-8 with TRBJ2-7; D might be TRBD1 (5 bases). CDR1 is SGHVS and CDR2 is FQNEAQ in the germline V gene. This CDR3 has 13 residues. Trimming removed 3 bases at V and 6 bases at J, with 12 bases between. The CDR3 coding sequence is TGTGCCAGCAGCTTCACCAGGGTACTCGAGCAGTACTTC. Amino acids: CASSFTRVLEQYF.

This clone was recorded only once. The chain carries TRBV28 and TRBJ2-5, with 7 bases fitting TRBD2. The junction had 8 bases not matched to a gene; V was cut back by 6 bases and J by 1 base. The CDR3 covers 15 residues. Germline lookup yields CDR1 MDHEN and CDR2 SYDVKM. Written as DNA, the CDR3 is TGTGCCAGCAGGGGATATCGCGGGGGCCAAGAGACCCAGTACTTC. This encodes CASRGYRGGQETQYF.

The rearrangement joins TRBV6-5 to TRBJ2-2, with D uncertain. Per germline, CDR1 MNHEY and CDR2 SVGAGI. V lost 7 bases and J lost 8, with 14 bases in between. The CDR3 consists of 13 residues. CDR3 in amino acids: CASISPRSGELFF. For the CDR3, the DNA is TGTGCCAGCATTTCCCCCAGGTCGGGGGAGCTGTTTTTT.

The chain has TRBV12-1 and TRBJ2-7; the table's D gene call, TRBD2, was not cross checked with the DNA. TRBV12-1 is classified as a pseudogene. The CDR3 extends over 15 amino acids. CDR3 residues: CASSFRGGNGIEQYF. The CDR3 DNA follows: TGTGCCAGCAGCTTTAGGGGAGGGAATGGAATCGAGCAGTACTTC.

The V call is TRBV5-1, the J call TRBJ2-1, with 11 bases that match TRBD2. The CDR3 length is 16 residues. Germline CDR1 and CDR2: SGHRS and YFSETQ. The V gene end was trimmed by 0 bases and the J gene end by 5 bases; junction bases not matched to a gene: 4. This CDR3 reads CASSLVGTSGDNEQFF. CDR3 bases: TGCGCCAGCAGCTTGGTTGGGACTAGCGGAGACAATGAGCAGTTCTTC.

V gene TRBV29-1 combines with J gene TRBJ1-1; no clear D gene. This CDR3 contains 13 residues. V was pared by 0 bases and J by 2 bases, with 7 bases between. In germline, CDR1 is SQVTM, CDR2 ANQGSEA. The CDR3 DNA is TGCAGCGTTGAAGATCATCAAAACACTGAAGCTTTCTTT. It encodes CSVEDHQNTEAFF.

This sequence joins TRBV5-1 and TRBJ1-1; D gene uncertain. The CDR3 runs 18 residues. The V gene's germline CDR1 is SGHRS and CDR2 YFSETQ. Trimming pared 2 bases from V and 0 bases from J, leaving 20 bases between. In DNA, the CDR3 is TGCGCCAGCAGCTTTCCAAACCCCAAAATACACATGAACACTGAAGCTTTCTTT. Translation gives CASSFPNPKIHMNTEAFF. The complete variable domain, with remaining parts taken from reference TRBV5-1 and TRBJ1-1, reads KAGVTQTPRYLIKTRGQQVTLSCSPISGHRSVSWYQQTPGQGLQFLFEYFSETQRNKGNFPGRFSGRQFSNSRSEMNVSTLELGDSALYLCASSFPNPKIHMNTEAFFGQGTRLTVV.

The chain has TRBV6-5 and TRBJ2-1, with 9 positions matching TRBD2. After removal of 7 bases from V and 5 bases from J, the junction contained 9 bases not matched to a gene. The germline V gene has CDR1 MNHEY and CDR2 SVGAGI. The CDR3 is 15 residues long. The CDR3 loop is CASTSTSSGNNEQFF. The CDR3 DNA follows: TGTGCCAGCACCTCCACCTCTAGCGGGAACAATGAGCAGTTCTTC.

The CDR3 protein is CASSITKGANFRTEAFF. The CDR3 DNA sequence: TGTGCCAGCAGTATAACGAAGGGGGCGAACTTTAGGACTGAAGCTTTCTTT. The V and J genes are TRBV5-6 and TRBJ1-1; 7 nucleotides line up with TRBD1. Germline V lookup: CDR1 SGHDT, CDR2 YYEEEE. The V segment lost 5 bases and the J segment 5 bases; nucleotides outside the gene matches: 18. The CDR3 consists of 17 residues.

A single count supports this clone. The rearrangement links TRBV5-1 to TRBJ2-5; perhaps TRBD2 as D (6 bases). The CDR3 is 15 residues long. Germline CDR1 is SGHRS and CDR2 is YFSETQ. The germline V and J ends were trimmed by 6 bases and 2 bases, with 17 bases remaining between them. The DNA of the CDR3 is TGCGCCAGCATGGGAGGACGGTCCCCACAAGAGACCCAGTACTTC. Residues: CASMGGRSPQETQYF.

The CDR3 DNA reads as TGTGCCAGCTCACACCCGGGAGCAGCTGCCACCTACAATGAGCAGTTCTTC. Translating gives CASSHPGAAATYNEQFF. V usage is TRBV18 and J usage is TRBJ2-1; weak D call: TRBD2 (6 bases). The V gene's germline CDR1 is KGHSH and CDR2 LQKENI. V was trimmed by 4 bases and J by 2 bases, leaving 18 bases between them. The CDR3 has 17 residues. Drawing the rest from reference TRBV18 and TRBJ2-1, the complete variable domain is NAGVMQNPRHLVRRRGQEARLRCSPMKGHSHVYWYRQLPEEGLKFMVYLQKENIIDESGMPKERFSAEFPKEGPSILRIQQVVRGDSAAYFCASSHPGAAATYNEQFFGPGTRLTVL.

CDR3 in amino acids: CASSGRTSGRETQYF. Written as DNA, the CDR3 is TGTGCCAGCAGCGGACGGACTAGCGGTAGAGAGACCCAGTACTTC. The chain links TRBV7-6 to TRBJ2-5; 10 positions match TRBD2. Germline CDR1 and CDR2: SGHVS and FNYEAQ. The V and J ends lost 5 bases and 4 bases, in that order; junction bases with no gene match: 7. This CDR3 region has 15 residues.

The chain links TRBV5-8 to TRBJ2-3; maybe TRBD1 (6 bases). The CDR3 length is 15 residues. Between the trimmed V and J ends, which lost 4 bases and 0 bases, there was a span of 12 bases. Germline lookup yields CDR1 SGHTS and CDR2 YDEGEE. The CDR3: CASSLGQISTDTQYF. CDR3 DNA sequence: TGTGCCAGCAGCCTTGGACAGATCAGCACAGATACGCAGTATTTT.

As to this clone: Distinct nucleotide sequences in the sample also encode this CDR3. This chain uses TRBV4-1 with TRBJ1-2; a possible D gene is TRBD1 (6 bases). Germline V gene data show CDR1 as MGHRA and CDR2 as YSYEKL. Deletions cut 0 bases from V and 8 bases from J, with 10 bases between. This CDR3 contains 13 residues. DNA of the CDR3: TGCGCCAGCAGCCAAGACAGGGGCTACGGCTACACCTTC. Translated: CASSQDRGYGYTF.

The V gene is TRBV11-2, the J gene TRBJ2-4; maybe TRBD1 (5 bases). Trimming cost V 5 bases and J 4 bases, with 9 bases left between them. The length of the CDR3 is 13 residues. Germline CDR1 SGHAT, CDR2 FQNNGV. The CDR3 spells CASSLTDKNIQYF. Written as DNA, the CDR3 is TGTGCCAGCAGCCTGACAGATAAAAACATTCAGTACTTC.